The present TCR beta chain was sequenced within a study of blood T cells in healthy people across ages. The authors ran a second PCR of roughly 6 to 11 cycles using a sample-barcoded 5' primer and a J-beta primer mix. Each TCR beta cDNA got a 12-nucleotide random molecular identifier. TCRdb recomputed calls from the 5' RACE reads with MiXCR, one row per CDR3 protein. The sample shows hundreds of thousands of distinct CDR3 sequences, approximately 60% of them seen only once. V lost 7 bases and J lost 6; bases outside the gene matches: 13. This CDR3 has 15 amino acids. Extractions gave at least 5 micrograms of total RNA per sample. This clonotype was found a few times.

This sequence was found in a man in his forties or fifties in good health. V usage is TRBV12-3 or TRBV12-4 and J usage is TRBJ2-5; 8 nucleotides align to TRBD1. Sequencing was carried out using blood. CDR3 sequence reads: CASTRQPTGVQTQYF. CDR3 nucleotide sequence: TGTGCCAGCACACGTCAACCGACAGGGGTTCAGACCCAGTACTTC.